This T cell receptor beta chain was obtained from a study of post-analysis software for immune sequencing data. Study information: Disease courses included relapsing-remitting, secondary progressive and progressive-relapsing multiple sclerosis. General study results and limits: Analysis by F measure revealed that same-batch samples clustered strongly together. Among multiple sclerosis patients, normalized Chao1 diversity was significantly below that of controls. The five TRBV segments detected at higher frequency in patients than in controls included TRBV5-6, TRBV5-1 and TRBV20-1.

Germline V gene lookup returns CDR1 SGHVS and CDR2 FQNEAQ. This CDR3 has 14 amino acids. Every TCR beta cDNA library bore unique molecular identifiers. One entry per CDR3 protein, called by TCRdb with MiXCR from the PCR reads. The table has 820,000 or so distinct CDR3 sequences, about 50% seen once. Remarks on this clonotype: Its antigen remains unidentified.

The sample consisted of blood. The TCR was taken from a girl between 10 and 17 years old with multiple sclerosis. The chain joins TRBV7-8 to TRBJ2-4, with D maybe TRBD1 (5 bases). The end of the DNA fits TRBJ2-5 better, so the J call may be wrong. The CDR3 region has the DNA TGTGCCAGCAGCTACCCGTTAAGGGGTCAGACCCAGTACTTC. Amino acids: CASSYPLRGQTQYF.